The rows below give T cell receptor beta chains drawn from one sample of a study of T-cell reconstitution after alpha-beta-depleted transplantation in children. Each CDR3 protein is one row after TCRdb ran MiXCR on the PCR reads. The table records 130,000 to 150,000 distinct CDR3 sequences, about 9% of them present only once. Sequencing used PBMCs, mostly from graft donor cells, obtained 180 days after TCRalphabeta/CD19-depleted stem cell transplant. Receptor source: a female patient aged 2 to 10 who had a stem cell transplant for congenital amegakaryocytic thrombocytopenia, so the T cells may come from the graft donor. The CDR3 runs from the conserved cysteine through the conserved F or W. Each record gives: V gene, J gene, clone size, D gene, CDR3 protein, CDR3 DNA. D genes are given only for firm matches. Part of the rows lack a size; the others show once, few, many or a class for expanded clones.

v_call: TRBV20-1
j_call: TRBJ2-5
clone_size: many
d_call: TRBD2
cdr3_aa: CSAKSLAGAQETQYF
cdr3_nt: TGCAGTGCTAAATCACTAGCGGGGGCTCAAGAGACCCAGTACTTC

v_call: TRBV12-3/TRBV12-4
j_call: TRBJ1-5
clone_size: few
d_call: .
cdr3_aa: CASSSSLYSNQPQHF
cdr3_nt: TGTGCCAGCAGTTCCTCTCTTTATAGCAATCAGCCCCAGCATTTT

v_call: TRBV20-1
j_call: TRBJ1-1
clone_size: few
d_call: TRBD1
cdr3_aa: CSATGDSINTEAFF
cdr3_nt: TGCAGTGCTACTGGGGACAGTATCAACACTGAAGCTTTCTTT

v_call: TRBV3-1
j_call: TRBJ1-3
clone_size: few
d_call: .
cdr3_aa: CASSRGTEHGNTIYF
cdr3_nt: TGTGCCAGCAGCCGGGGGACGGAACATGGAAACACCATATATTTT

v_call: TRBV6-2/TRBV6-3
j_call: TRBJ1-3
clone_size: .
d_call: TRBD1
cdr3_aa: CASRELGQGSSGNTIYF
cdr3_nt: TGTGCCAGCAGAGAACTCGGACAGGGATCTTCTGGAAACACCATATATTTT

v_call: TRBV20-1
j_call: TRBJ2-3
clone_size: many
d_call: .
cdr3_aa: CSAISESDTQYF
cdr3_nt: TGCAGTGCCATCTCTGAGTCAGATACGCAGTATTTT

v_call: TRBV20-1
j_call: TRBJ2-3
clone_size: .
d_call: .
cdr3_aa: CSARGGGTQYF
cdr3_nt: TGCAGTGCTAGAGGTGGCGGTACGCAGTATTTT

v_call: TRBV6-1
j_call: TRBJ1-4
clone_size: many
d_call: .
cdr3_aa: CASSEAARTANEKLFF
cdr3_nt: TGTGCCAGCAGTGAAGCGGCAAGGACGGCTAATGAAAAACTGTTTTTT

v_call: TRBV3-1
j_call: TRBJ1-5
clone_size: .
d_call: TRBD1
cdr3_aa: CASSQGTGGKPQHF
cdr3_nt: TGTGCCAGCAGCCAAGGTACAGGGGGCAAGCCCCAGCATTTT

v_call: TRBV4-1
j_call: TRBJ1-2
clone_size: .
d_call: .
cdr3_aa: CASSQDQGTLQPYGYTF
cdr3_nt: TGCGCCAGCAGCCAAGACCAAGGGACCCTTCAACCCTATGGCTACACCTTC